These 23 T cell receptor beta chains came from one sample sequenced in a study of molecular identifiers for immune sequencing clone quantification. TCRdb called the PCR reads again in MiXCR, with one record for every CDR3 protein. In the table there are around 320,000 distinct CDR3 sequences, about 23% of which are singletons. The specimen was naive CD8+ T cells from blood, with Jurkat cell RNA spiked in. The subset denotes: FACS-sorted CD8+CD4-CCR7+CD45RA+ naive T cells. The receptors here all came from a human donor in good health. Some libraries in this study had Jurkat cell RNA spiked in.

There are many counts of this clonotype. The chain joins TRBV12-3 or TRBV12-4 to TRBJ2-4; tentative D call: TRBD2 (5 bases). The V gene lost 4 bases and the J gene lost 0 bases, with 16 bases spanning the gap. This CDR3 comprises 17 residues. CDR3 amino acids: CASSSSSPKLAKNIQYF. The DNA of the CDR3 is TGTGCCAGCAGTTCCTCTAGCCCCAAACTAGCCAAAAACATTCAGTACTTC.

This clonotype was picked up many times. This chain uses TRBV4-1 with TRBJ2-3; D is unclear. The CDR3 extends over 14 amino acids. V lost 3 bases and J lost 1, with 8 bases in between. Germline V gene sequence: CDR1 MGHRA, CDR2 YSYEKL. DNA of the CDR3: TGCGCCAGCAGCCAGACCTCCGGCACAGATACGCAGTATTTT. Its protein product is CASSQTSGTDTQYF.

The genes are TRBV2 and TRBJ1-1, with D unresolved. V was shortened by 4 bases and J by 3 bases, with 9 bases between the two germline ends. The CDR3 spans 13 residues. Germline V gene sequence: CDR1 SNHLY, CDR2 FYNNEI. The CDR3: CASSGTRYTEAFF. The DNA of the CDR3 is TGTGCCAGCAGTGGCACCAGGTACACTGAAGCTTTCTTT.

With regard to this clonotype: Its ends do not fully match the called genes, so a read error is possible. The chain is built from TRBV7-2 and TRBJ2-7; 8 bases are shared with TRBD2. CDR1 and CDR2 from the germline V gene are SGHTA and FQGNSA. The CDR3 has 17 amino acids. CDR3 amino acids: CASSLDLAGLGTYEQHF. Here the CDR3 DNA reads TGTGCCAGCAGCTTAGATCTAGCGGGCCTCGGCACCTACGAGCAGCACTTC.

This clonotype was observed many times. J is TRBJ2-5 and V is TRBV6-5; D is uncertain. Germline CDR1 and CDR2: MNHEY and SVGAGI. V lost 0 bases and J lost 1, with 12 bases in between. This CDR3 is built from 16 residues. CDR3 DNA: TGTGCCAGCAGTTACTCGATAGGTCCCTCCCAAGAGACCCAGTACTTC. Translated, it gives CASSYSIGPSQETQYF.

The chain joins TRBV12-3 or TRBV12-4 to TRBJ1-2; 9 bases line up with TRBD1. The CDR3 consists of 17 residues. V lost 9 bases, J lost 4 bases, and 18 bases stayed unmatched. The CDR3: CASVGAGTGKRGYGYTF. As DNA, the CDR3 is TGTGCCAGTGTGGGTGCCGGGACAGGGAAGAGAGGCTATGGCTACACCTTC.

This sequence joins TRBV2 and TRBJ2-2; D is possibly TRBD1 (6 bases). V lost 10 bases, J lost 4 bases, and 16 bases lay in between. Looked up from germline, CDR1 is SNHLY and CDR2 is FYNNEI. The CDR3 extends over 14 amino acids. CDR3 nucleotides: TGTGCCACCACGAGGCAGGGGTCCACCGGGGAGCTGTTTTTT. Translation gives CATTRQGSTGELFF.

This chain joins TRBV20-1 and TRBJ2-3, with 10 bases that match TRBD2. Trimming removed 5 bases from V and 6 bases from J; junction bases left unmatched: 11. Germline CDR1 reads DFQATT; CDR2 reads SNEGSKA (reference sequence). The CDR3 loop spans 15 amino acids. CDR3 coding DNA: TGCAGTGCTCCCCACGGAGCGGGGGGGCGGGATACGCAGTATTTT. It codes for CSAPHGAGGRDTQYF.

The table lists this clonotype with many counts. The chain joins TRBV3-1 to TRBJ2-5; D may be TRBD2 (6 bases). The CDR3 runs 15 residues. Germline CDR1 and CDR2: LGHDT and YNNKEL (reference sequence). V was cut by 3 bases and J by 2 bases, with 13 bases left in between. The CDR3 nucleotides read TGTGCCAGCAGCCATGCCTGGGACTTGCAAGAGACCCAGTACTTC. This sequence encodes CASSHAWDLQETQYF.

This clonotype has at least ten counts. The chain combines TRBV24-1 with TRBJ2-3, with unresolved D. CDR3 length: 12 residues. CDR1 and CDR2 from the germline V gene are KGHDR and SFDVKD. The ends were cut back, 9 bases at V and 3 bases at J, with 9 bases in the middle. CDR3 protein: CATAWRTDTQYF. CDR3 bases: TGTGCCACCGCTTGGCGGACAGATACGCAGTATTTT.

As regards this clonotype: This could be a read error, since a much larger clone is one nucleotide away. The chain has TRBV4-2 and TRBJ2-3, with no clear D. The CDR3 sequence is 14 residues long. The germline V gene encodes CDR1 LGHNA and CDR2 YNFKEQ. Trimming removed 1 base from V and 5 bases from J, with 10 bases in between. CDR3 sequence (DNA): TGTGCCAGCAGCCAAGGGTCCCGGATAGATACGCAGTATTTT. It yields the protein CASSQGSRIDTQYF.

This CDR3 is CASKGTQSYEQYF. The DNA of the CDR3 is TGTGCCAGCAAAGGGACCCAGTCCTACGAGCAGTACTTC. The chain carries TRBV6-2 or TRBV6-3 and TRBJ2-7; D is tentatively TRBD1 or TRBD2 (5 bases each). Between the trimmed V and J ends, which lost 7 bases and 1 base, there was a span of 11 bases. This CDR3 spans 13 amino acids. Germline-derived CDR1 and CDR2 are MNHEY and SVGEGT.

This clonotype was found many times. The chain links TRBV5-6 to TRBJ2-7; D not certain. Trimming stripped 5 bases from V and 4 bases from J, with 16 bases between. CDR3 length: 14 amino acids. Germline values: CDR1 SGHDT, CDR2 YYEEEE. The CDR3 reads CASSSSLLGYEQYF. The CDR3 region has the DNA TGTGCCAGCAGTTCCTCCCTCCTGGGGTACGAGCAGTACTTC.

This clonotype was seen many times. The chain uses TRBV20-1 and TRBJ2-3; D perhaps matches TRBD1 (6 bases). Germline V gene sequence: CDR1 DFQATT, CDR2 SNEGSKA (reference sequence). This CDR3 spans 17 amino acids. V shed 1 base and J shed 1 base, with 18 bases lying between them. Written as DNA, the CDR3 is TGCAGTGCTAGAGTTCATCAGGGGAACGGGGGCACAGATACGCAGTATTTT. It yields the protein CSARVHQGNGGTDTQYF.

V gene TRBV18 combines with J gene TRBJ2-1, with D maybe TRBD2 (6 bases). Germline CDR1 KGHSH, CDR2 LQKENI. The ends were cut back, 1 base at V and 7 bases at J, with 17 bases in the middle. CDR3 size: 16 residues. DNA for the CDR3: TGTGCCAGCTCACCACAGGCTAGCGAGGGTTTGAATGAGCAGTTCTTC. Translated, it gives CASSPQASEGLNEQFF.

This clonotype was seen only a few times. V gene TRBV27 combines with J gene TRBJ2-7, with TRBD2 identical over 11 bases. This CDR3 comprises 15 residues. The trim removed 6 bases at V and 0 bases at J, leaving 4 bases unmatched. Per germline, CDR1 MNHEY and CDR2 SMNVEV (reference sequence). The CDR3 protein is CASRLAGGRSYEQYF. In DNA form, the CDR3 reads TGTGCCAGCAGGCTAGCGGGGGGCCGCTCCTACGAGCAGTACTTC.

The sample holds a few counts of this clonotype. The rearrangement joins TRBV30 to TRBJ2-3; TRBD2 matches 9 bases. Germline trimming cut 4 bases from V and 2 bases from J; bases unmatched to any gene: 4. Germline V lookup: CDR1 GTSNPN, CDR2 SVGIG (reference sequence). This CDR3 contains 14 residues. The CDR3 loop reads CAWNLAGATDTQYF. CDR3 nucleotides: TGTGCCTGGAATTTAGCGGGAGCCACAGATACGCAGTATTTT.

This clonotype was recorded at least ten times. The gene calls are TRBV29-1 and TRBJ2-7; D is perhaps TRBD2 (6 bases). The CDR3 runs 11 residues. Looked up from germline, CDR1 is SQVTM and CDR2 is ANQGSEA. The ends were cut back, 7 bases at V and 2 bases at J, with 9 bases in the middle. As DNA, the CDR3 is TGCAGCGGTGGGACTCCCTACGAGCAGTACTTC. Its translation is CSGGTPYEQYF.

This clonotype was detected a few times. The J gene is TRBJ2-7, the V gene TRBV7-9, with 7 bases identical to TRBD2. This CDR3 is 16 amino acids long. Germline loops: CDR1 SEHNR, CDR2 FQNEAQ (reference sequence). V trimming: 5 bases; J trimming: 2 bases; junction bases outside the gene matches: 12. As DNA, the CDR3 is TGTGCCAGCAGCCAAGAGCCCGGGGGGAGGACCTACGAGCAGTACTTC. Protein sequence: CASSQEPGGRTYEQYF.

The sample holds a few counts of this clonotype. V is TRBV20-1 and J is TRBJ1-6; D is unclear. Germline V gives CDR1 DFQATT, CDR2 SNEGSKA (reference sequence). There are 17 residues in the CDR3. V lost 0 bases and J 5 bases, leaving 17 bases between the germline ends. The CDR3 loop is CSARDWLKENNNSPLHF. CDR3 nucleotides: TGCAGTGCTAGAGATTGGCTGAAAGAGAACAATAATTCACCCCTCCACTTT.

Only a few counts were recorded for this clonotype. The chain uses TRBV6-5 and TRBJ2-7; D gene uncertain. Trimming left V 2 bases short and J 8 bases short, with 13 bases between. The germline V gene encodes CDR1 MNHEY and CDR2 SVGAGI. The CDR3 sequence is 13 residues long. CDR3 sequence: CASSYGKEFKQYF. The CDR3, as DNA: TGTGCCAGCAGTTACGGAAAGGAGTTTAAGCAGTACTTC.

This clonotype showed up just a few times. The chain joins TRBV6-2 or TRBV6-3 to TRBJ1-5, with unresolved D. The CDR3 has 15 amino acids. The V end was cut by 0 bases, the J end by 1 base, with 7 bases between. Germline CDR1 MNHEY, CDR2 SVGEGT. The CDR3 DNA follows: TGTGCCAGCAGTTACTCTTCGGAGAGCAATCAGCCCCAGCATTTT. This translates into CASSYSSESNQPQHF.

The rearrangement uses TRBV4-1 and TRBJ1-6; D call uncertain. The CDR3 has 16 residues. Germline loops: CDR1 MGHRA, CDR2 YSYEKL. Trimming left V 4 bases short and J 9 bases short, with 19 bases between. CDR3 sequence: CASSPNPGVGVSPLHF. For the CDR3, the DNA is TGCGCCAGCAGCCCAAACCCCGGGGTTGGGGTTTCACCCCTCCACTTT.